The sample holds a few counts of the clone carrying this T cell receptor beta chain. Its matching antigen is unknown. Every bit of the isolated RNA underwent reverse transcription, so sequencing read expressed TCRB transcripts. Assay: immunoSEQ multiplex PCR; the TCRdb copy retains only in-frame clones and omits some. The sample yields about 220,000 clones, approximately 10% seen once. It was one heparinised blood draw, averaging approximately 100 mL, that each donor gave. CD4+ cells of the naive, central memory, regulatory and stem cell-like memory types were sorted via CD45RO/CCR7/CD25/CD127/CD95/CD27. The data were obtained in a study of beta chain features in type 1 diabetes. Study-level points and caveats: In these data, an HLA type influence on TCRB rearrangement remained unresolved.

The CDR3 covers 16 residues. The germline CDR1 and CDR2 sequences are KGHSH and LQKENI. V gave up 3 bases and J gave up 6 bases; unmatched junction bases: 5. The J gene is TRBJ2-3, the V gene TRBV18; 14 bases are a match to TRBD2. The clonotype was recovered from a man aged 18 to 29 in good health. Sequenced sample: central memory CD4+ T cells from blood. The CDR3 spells CASSPGLAGEEDTQYF. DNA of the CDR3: TGTGCCAGCTCACCGGGACTAGCGGGAGAAGAGGATACGCAGTATTTT.